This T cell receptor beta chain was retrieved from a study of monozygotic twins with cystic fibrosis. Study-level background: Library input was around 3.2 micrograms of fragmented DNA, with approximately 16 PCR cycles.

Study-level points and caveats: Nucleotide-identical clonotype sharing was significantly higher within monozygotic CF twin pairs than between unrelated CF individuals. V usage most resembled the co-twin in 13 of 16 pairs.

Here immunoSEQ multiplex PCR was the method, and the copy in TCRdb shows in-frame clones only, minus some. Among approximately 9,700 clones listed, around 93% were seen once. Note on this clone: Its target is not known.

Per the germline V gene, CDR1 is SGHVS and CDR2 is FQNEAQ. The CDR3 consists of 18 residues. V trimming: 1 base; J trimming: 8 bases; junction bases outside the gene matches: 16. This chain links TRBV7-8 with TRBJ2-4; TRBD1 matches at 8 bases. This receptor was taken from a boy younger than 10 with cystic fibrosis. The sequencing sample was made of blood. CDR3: CASSLVPPIPGQEYIQYF. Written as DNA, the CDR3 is TGTGCCAGCAGCTTAGTGCCCCCAATCCCGGGACAGGAGTACATTCAGTACTTC.